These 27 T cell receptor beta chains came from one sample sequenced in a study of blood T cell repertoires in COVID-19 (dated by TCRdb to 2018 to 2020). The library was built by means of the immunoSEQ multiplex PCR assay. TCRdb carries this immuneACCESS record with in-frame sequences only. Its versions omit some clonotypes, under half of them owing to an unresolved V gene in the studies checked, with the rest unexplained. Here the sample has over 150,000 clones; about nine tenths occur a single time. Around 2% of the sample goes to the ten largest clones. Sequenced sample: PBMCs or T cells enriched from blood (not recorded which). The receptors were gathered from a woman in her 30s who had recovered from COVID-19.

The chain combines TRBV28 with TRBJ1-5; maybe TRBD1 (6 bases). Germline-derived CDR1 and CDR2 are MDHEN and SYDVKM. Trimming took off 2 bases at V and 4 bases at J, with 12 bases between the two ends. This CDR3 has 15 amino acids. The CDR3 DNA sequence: TGTGCCAGCAGTTTAGGCCGGGACATTAATCAGCCCCAGCATTTT. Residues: CASSLGRDINQPQHF.

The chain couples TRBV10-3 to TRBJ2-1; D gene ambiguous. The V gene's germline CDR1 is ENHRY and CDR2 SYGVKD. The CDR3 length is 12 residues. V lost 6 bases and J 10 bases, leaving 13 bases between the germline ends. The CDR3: CAISYDFEEQFF. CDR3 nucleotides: TGTGCCATCAGCTATGACTTCGAAGAGCAGTTCTTC.

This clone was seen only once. For the CDR3, the DNA is TGTGCCAGTAGCCGAATAGCGGGGACTAGCGACTACGAGCAGTACTTC. It codes for CASSRIAGTSDYEQYF. This rearrangement joins TRBV19 to TRBJ2-7, with 10 bases aligning to TRBD2. From germline, CDR1 is LNHDA and CDR2 SQIVND (reference sequence). V was clipped by 6 bases and J by 3 bases; unmatched bases: 11. CDR3 length equals 16 residues.

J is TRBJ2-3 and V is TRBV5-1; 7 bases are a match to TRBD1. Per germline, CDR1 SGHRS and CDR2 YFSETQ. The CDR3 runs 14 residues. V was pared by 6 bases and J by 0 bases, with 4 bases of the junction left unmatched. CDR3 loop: CASTQGGSTDTQYF. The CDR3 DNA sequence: TGCGCCAGCACTCAAGGGGGCAGCACAGATACGCAGTATTTT.

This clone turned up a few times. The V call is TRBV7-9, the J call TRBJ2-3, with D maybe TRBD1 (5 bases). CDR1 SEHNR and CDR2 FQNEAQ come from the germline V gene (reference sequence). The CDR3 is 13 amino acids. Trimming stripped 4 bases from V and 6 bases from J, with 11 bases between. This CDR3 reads CASSWKQEDTQYF. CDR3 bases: TGTGCCAGCAGCTGGAAACAGGAGGATACGCAGTATTTT.

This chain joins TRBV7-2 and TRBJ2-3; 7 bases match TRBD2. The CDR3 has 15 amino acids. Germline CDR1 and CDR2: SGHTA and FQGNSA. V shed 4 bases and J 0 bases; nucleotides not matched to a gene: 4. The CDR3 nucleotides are TGTGCCAGCAGCTCTACTAGCGCTAGCACAGATACGCAGTATTTT. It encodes CASSSTSASTDTQYF.

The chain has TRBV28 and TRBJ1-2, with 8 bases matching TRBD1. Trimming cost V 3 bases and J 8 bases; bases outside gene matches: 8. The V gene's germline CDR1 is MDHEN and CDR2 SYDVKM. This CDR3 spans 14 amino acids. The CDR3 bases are TGTGCCAGCAGTTTGGGGCAGGGGGCGGAGGGCTACACCTTC. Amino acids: CASSLGQGAEGYTF.

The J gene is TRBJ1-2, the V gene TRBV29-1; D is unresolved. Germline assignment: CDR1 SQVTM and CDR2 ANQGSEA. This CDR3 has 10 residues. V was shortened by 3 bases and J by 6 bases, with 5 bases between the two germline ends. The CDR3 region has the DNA TGCAGCGTTGATGAGGATGGCTACACCTTC. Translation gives CSVDEDGYTF.

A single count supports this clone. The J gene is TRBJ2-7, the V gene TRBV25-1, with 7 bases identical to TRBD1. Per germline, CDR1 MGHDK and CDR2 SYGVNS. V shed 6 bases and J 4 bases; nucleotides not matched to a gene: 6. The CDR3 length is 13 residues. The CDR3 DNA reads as TGTGCCAGCAGCCGGGACAGCAAATACGAGCAGTACTTC. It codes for CASSRDSKYEQYF.

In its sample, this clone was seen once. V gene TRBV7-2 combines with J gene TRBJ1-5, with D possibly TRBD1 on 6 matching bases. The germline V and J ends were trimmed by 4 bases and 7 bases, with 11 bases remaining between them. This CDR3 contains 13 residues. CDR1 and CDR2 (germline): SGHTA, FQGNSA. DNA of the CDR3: TGTGCCAGCAGCTACAGGGTTCAGCAGCCCCAGCATTTT. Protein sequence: CASSYRVQQPQHF.

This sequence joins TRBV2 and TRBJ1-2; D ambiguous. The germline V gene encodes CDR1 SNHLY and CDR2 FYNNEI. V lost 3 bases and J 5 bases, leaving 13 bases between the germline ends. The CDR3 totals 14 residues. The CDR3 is CASSEGRMRYGYTF. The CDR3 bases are TGTGCCAGCAGTGAGGGCAGGATGAGATATGGCTACACCTTC. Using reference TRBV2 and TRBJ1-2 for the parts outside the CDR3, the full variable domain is EPEVTQTPSHQVTQMGQEVILRCVPISNHLYFYWYRQILGQKVEFLVSFYNNEISEKSEIFDDQFSVERPDGSNFTLKIRSTKLEDSAMYFCASSEGRMRYGYTFGSGTRLTVV.

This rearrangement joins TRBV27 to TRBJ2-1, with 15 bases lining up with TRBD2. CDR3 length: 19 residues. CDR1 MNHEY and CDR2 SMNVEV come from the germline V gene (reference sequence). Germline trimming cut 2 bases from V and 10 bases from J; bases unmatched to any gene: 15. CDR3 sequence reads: CASSLPPGLAGGGHREQFF. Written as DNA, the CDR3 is TGTGCCAGCAGTTTACCCCCGGGACTAGCGGGAGGAGGGCATCGAGAGCAGTTCTTC.

CDR3 sequence reads: CATSRYRGYGYTF. CDR3 nucleotide sequence: TGTGCCACCAGCCGATACAGGGGCTATGGCTACACCTTC. This chain joins TRBV24-1 and TRBJ1-2, with 7 bases lining up with TRBD1. Germline-derived CDR1 and CDR2 are KGHDR and SFDVKD. Unmatched junction bases numbered 5, after V lost 7 bases and J lost 4 bases. The CDR3 covers 13 residues.

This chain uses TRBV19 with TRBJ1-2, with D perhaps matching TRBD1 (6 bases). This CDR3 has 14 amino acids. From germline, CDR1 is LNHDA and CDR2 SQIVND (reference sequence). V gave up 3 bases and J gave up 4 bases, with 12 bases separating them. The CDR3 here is CASSMEQGGYGYTF. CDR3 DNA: TGTGCCAGTAGTATGGAACAGGGTGGCTATGGCTACACCTTC.

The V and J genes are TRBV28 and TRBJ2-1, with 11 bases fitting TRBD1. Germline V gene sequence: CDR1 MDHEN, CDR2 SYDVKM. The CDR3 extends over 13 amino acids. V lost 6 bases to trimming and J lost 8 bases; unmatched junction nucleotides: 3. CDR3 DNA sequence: TGTGCCAGCAGGGGACAGGGGGAGGATGAGCAGTTCTTC. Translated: CASRGQGEDEQFF.

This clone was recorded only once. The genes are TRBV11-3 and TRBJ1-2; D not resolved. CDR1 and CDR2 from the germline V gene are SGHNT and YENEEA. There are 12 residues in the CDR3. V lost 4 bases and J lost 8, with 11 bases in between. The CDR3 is CASSSNLEGYTF. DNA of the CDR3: TGTGCCAGCAGCTCCAACTTAGAAGGCTACACCTTC. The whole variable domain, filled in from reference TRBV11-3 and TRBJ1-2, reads EAGVVQSPRYKIIEKKQPVAFWCNPISGHNTLYWYLQNLGQGPELLIRYENEEAVDDSQLPKDRFSAERLKGVDSTLKIQPAELGDSAVYLCASSSNLEGYTFGSGTRLTVV.

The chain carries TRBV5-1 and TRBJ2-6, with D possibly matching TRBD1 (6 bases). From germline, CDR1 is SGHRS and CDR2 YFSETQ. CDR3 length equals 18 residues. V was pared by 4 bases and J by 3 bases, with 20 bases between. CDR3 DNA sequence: TGCGCCAGCAGCCTTATCGTACAGGGAGATTATGGGGCCAACGTCCTGACTTTC. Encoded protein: CASSLIVQGDYGANVLTF.

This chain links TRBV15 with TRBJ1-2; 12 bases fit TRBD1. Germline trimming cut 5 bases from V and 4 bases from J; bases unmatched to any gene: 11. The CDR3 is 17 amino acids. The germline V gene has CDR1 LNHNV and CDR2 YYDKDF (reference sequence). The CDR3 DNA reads TGTGCCACCAGCCTCTTCCGGGACAGGGGGCGCAGCTATGGCTACACCTTC. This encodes CATSLFRDRGRSYGYTF.

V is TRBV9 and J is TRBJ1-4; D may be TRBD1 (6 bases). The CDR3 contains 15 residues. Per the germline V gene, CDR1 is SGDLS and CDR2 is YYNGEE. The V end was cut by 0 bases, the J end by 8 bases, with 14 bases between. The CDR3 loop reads CASSVDGTPTEKLFF. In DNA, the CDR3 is TGTGCCAGCAGCGTAGATGGGACACCGACAGAAAAACTGTTTTTT.

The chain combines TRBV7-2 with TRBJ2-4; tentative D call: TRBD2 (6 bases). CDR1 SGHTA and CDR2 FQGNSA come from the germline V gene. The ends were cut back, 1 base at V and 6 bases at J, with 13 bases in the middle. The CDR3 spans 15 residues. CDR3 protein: CASSLGGVGGNIQYF. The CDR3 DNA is TGTGCCAGCAGCTTAGGGGGGGTCGGCGGAAACATTCAGTACTTC.

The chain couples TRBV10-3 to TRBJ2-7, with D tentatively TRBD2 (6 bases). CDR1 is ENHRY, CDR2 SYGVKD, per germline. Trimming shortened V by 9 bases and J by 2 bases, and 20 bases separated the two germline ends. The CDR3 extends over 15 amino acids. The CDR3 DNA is TGTGCCATATCAGAGACCGGGACTTCTACCTACGAGCAGTACTTC. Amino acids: CAISETGTSTYEQYF.

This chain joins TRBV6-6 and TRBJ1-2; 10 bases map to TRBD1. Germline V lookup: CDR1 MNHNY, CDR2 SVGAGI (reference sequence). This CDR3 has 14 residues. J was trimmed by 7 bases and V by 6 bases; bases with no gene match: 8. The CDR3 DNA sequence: TGTGCCAGCAGCAGGGACAGGGGAAAGGGTGGCTACACCTTC. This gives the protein CASSRDRGKGGYTF.

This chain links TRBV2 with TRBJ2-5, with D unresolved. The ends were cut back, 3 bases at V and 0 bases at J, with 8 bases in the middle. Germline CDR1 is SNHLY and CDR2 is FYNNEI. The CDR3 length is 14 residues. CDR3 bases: TGTGCCAGCAGTGATCACCGGGACCAAGAGACCCAGTACTTC. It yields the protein CASSDHRDQETQYF.

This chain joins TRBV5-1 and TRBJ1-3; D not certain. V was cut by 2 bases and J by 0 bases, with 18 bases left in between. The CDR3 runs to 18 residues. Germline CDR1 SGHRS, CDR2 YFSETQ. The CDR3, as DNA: TGCGCCAGCAGCTTAGGAGGTAGCGGTTTCCCCTCTGGAAACACCATATATTTT. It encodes CASSLGGSGFPSGNTIYF. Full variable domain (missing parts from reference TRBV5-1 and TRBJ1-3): KAGVTQTPRYLIKTRGQQVTLSCSPISGHRSVSWYQQTPGQGLQFLFEYFSETQRNKGNFPGRFSGRQFSNSRSEMNVSTLELGDSALYLCASSLGGSGFPSGNTIYFGEGSWLTVV.

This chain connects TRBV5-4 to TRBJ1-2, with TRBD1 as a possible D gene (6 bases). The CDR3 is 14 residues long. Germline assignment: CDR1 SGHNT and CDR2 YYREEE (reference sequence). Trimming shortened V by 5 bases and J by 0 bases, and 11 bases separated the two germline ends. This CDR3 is CASSSYRANYGYTF. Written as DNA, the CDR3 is TGTGCCAGCAGTTCTTACAGGGCTAACTATGGCTACACCTTC.

In DNA, the CDR3 is TGTGCCAGCACCGAGGACAGGGTAGAGACCCAGTACTTC. Protein product: CASTEDRVETQYF. The rearrangement links TRBV7-9 to TRBJ2-5; TRBD1 agrees at 8 bases. The CDR3 totals 13 residues. CDR1 and CDR2 from the germline V gene are SEHNR and FQNEAQ (reference sequence). The ends lost 7 bases at V and 4 bases at J; junction bases unmatched: 5.

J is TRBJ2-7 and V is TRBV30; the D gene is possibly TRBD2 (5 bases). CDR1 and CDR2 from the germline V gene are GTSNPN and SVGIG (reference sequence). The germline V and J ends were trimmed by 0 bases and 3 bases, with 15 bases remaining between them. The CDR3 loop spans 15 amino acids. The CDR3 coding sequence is TGTGCCTGGAGTGTACACGGGGAAGTCGTCTACGAGCAGTACTTC. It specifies CAWSVHGEVVYEQYF.